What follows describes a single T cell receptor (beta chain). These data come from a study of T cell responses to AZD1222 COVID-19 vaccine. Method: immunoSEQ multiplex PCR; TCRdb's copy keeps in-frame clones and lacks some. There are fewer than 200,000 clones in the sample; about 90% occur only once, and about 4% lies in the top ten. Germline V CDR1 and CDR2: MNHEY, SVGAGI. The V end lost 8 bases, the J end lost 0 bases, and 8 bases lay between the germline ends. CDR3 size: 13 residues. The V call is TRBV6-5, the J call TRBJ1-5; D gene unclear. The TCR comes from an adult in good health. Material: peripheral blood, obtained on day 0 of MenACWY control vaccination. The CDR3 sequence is CASLDYSNQPQHF. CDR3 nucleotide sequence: TGTGCCAGCCTTGACTATAGCAATCAGCCCCAGCATTTT.